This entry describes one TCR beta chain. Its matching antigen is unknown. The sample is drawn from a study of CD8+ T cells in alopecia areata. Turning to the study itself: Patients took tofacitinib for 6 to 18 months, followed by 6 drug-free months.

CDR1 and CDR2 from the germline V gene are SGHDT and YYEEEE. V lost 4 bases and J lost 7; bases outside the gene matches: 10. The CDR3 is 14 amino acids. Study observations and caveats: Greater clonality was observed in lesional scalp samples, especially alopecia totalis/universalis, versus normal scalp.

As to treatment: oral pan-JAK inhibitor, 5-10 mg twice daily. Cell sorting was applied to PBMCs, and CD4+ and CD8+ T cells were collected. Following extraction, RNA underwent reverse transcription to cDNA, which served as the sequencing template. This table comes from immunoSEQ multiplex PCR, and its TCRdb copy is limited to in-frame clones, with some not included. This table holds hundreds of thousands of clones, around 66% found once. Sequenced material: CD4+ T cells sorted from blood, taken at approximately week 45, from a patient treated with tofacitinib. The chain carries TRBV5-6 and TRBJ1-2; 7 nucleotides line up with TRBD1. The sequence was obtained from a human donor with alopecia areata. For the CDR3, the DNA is TGTGCCAGCAGCCTTGACCGACAGGGTGCTGGCTACACCTTC. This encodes CASSLDRQGAGYTF.